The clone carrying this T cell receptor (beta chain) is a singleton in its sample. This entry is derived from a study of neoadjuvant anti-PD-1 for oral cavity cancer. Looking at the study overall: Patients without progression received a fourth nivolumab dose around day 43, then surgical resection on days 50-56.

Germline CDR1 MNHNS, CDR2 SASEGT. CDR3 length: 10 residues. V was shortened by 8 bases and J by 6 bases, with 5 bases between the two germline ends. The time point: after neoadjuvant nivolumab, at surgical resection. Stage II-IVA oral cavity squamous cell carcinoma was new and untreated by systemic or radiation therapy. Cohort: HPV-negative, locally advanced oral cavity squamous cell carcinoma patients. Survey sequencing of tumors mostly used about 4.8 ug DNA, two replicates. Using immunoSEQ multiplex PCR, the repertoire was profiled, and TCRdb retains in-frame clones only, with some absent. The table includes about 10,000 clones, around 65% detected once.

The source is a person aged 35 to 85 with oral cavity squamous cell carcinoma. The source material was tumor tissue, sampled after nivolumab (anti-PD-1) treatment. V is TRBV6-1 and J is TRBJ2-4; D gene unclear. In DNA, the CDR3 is TGTGCCAGCCGGGTAAACATTCAGTACTTC. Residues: CASRVNIQYF.